A selection of T cell receptor beta chains follows, all from one sample in a study of T-cell memory formation after mild COVID-19. TCRdb passed the 5' RACE reads through MiXCR, listing each CDR3 protein once. This sample has hundreds of thousands of distinct CDR3 sequences, with roughly 17% found just once. Sequencing was carried out using PBMCs or a T cell subset sorted from them (not recorded which). Receptors were obtained from an adult woman who had mild COVID-19 (a few samples of this study predate the infection). Cell type and time point are not known. The CDR3 runs from the conserved cysteine through the conserved F or W. A D gene is named only where the DNA matches it firmly. Rows may omit the clone size; those that give it use once, few, many or a size class.

-	TRBV10-3	13	many	TRBJ1-4	CAISVRDNEKLFF	TGTGCCATCAGTGTCCGGGACAATGAAAAACTGTTTTTT
-	TRBV20-1	10	many	TRBJ1-4	CSAGREKLFF	TGCAGTGCAGGGAGGGAAAAACTGTTTTTT
TRBD1	TRBV20-1	13	few	TRBJ1-1	CSARPQGEAEAFF	TGCAGTGCTAGACCACAGGGGGAAGCTGAAGCTTTCTTT
-	TRBV7-8	13	many	TRBJ1-1	CASSWGRDTEAFF	TGTGCCAGCAGCTGGGGACGGGACACTGAAGCTTTCTTT
-	TRBV20-1	16	-	TRBJ2-1	CSARFVGVTSYNEQFF	TGCAGTGCTAGATTTGTAGGGGTCACCTCCTACAATGAGCAGTTCTTC
TRBD1	TRBV11-3	14	few	TRBJ2-4	CASSADRGRFIQYF	TGTGCCAGCAGCGCGGACAGGGGCCGCTTTATTCAGTACTTC
TRBD1	TRBV19	14	once	TRBJ2-7	CASTPMAGGNEQYF	TGTGCCAGTACCCCCATGGCAGGGGGAAACGAGCAGTACTTC
TRBD1	TRBV12-5	15	-	TRBJ1-2	CASGHLNQGADGYTF	TGTGCTAGTGGGCACCTAAATCAGGGGGCAGATGGCTACACCTTC
TRBD2	TRBV7-3	13	few	TRBJ2-3	CASSFDSGGAQYF	TGTGCCAGCAGCTTCGACTCGGGGGGTGCGCAGTATTTT
-	TRBV12-3/TRBV12-4	13	-	TRBJ1-1	CASSFLRFAEAFF	TGTGCCAGCAGTTTTCTTAGGTTCGCTGAAGCTTTCTTT
TRBD1	TRBV12-3/TRBV12-4	13	-	TRBJ2-7	CASSSTGDYEQYF	TGTGCCAGCAGTTCCACAGGGGACTACGAGCAGTACTTC
-	TRBV20-1	14	-	TRBJ1-2	CSARDAQGSYGYTF	TGCAGTGCTAGAGATGCGCAGGGTTCCTATGGCTACACCTTC
-	TRBV19	16	-	TRBJ1-1	CASSIGPPGLNTEAFF	TGTGCCAGTAGTATAGGACCCCCGGGGTTGAACACTGAAGCTTTCTTT
-	TRBV5-1	15	-	TRBJ1-1	CASSLEVDLWTEAFF	TGCGCCAGCAGCTTGGAGGTGGATTTGTGGACTGAAGCTTTCTTT
TRBD1	TRBV27	11	-	TRBJ2-1	CASSLGTGKFF	TGTGCCAGCAGTTTGGGGACAGGGAAGTTCTTC
-	TRBV12-3/TRBV12-4	13	few	TRBJ2-5	CASSFAGGETQYF	TGTGCCAGCAGTTTTGCAGGTGGGGAGACCCAGTACTTC
TRBD1	TRBV7-6	15	few	TRBJ2-1	CASSPGTGMGNEQFF	TGTGCCAGCAGCCCCGGGACAGGGATGGGGAATGAGCAGTTCTTC
TRBD2	TRBV6-5	15	few	TRBJ2-7	CASRTTSGGNYEQYF	TGTGCCAGCAGGACGACTAGCGGGGGAAACTACGAGCAGTACTTC
-	TRBV30	12	-	TRBJ1-2	CAWDEGVYGYTF	TGTGCCTGGGACGAAGGGGTCTATGGCTACACCTTC
-	TRBV5-4	15	-	TRBJ2-3	CASSLSGIHTDTQYF	TGTGCCAGCAGCTTGTCAGGAATCCACACAGATACGCAGTATTTT
-	TRBV9	14	-	TRBJ2-1	CASSPTPERGEQFF	TGTGCCAGCAGCCCGACCCCGGAAAGGGGCGAGCAGTTCTTC
-	TRBV20-1	11	-	TRBJ2-7	CSARTPYEQYF	TGCAGTGCTAGGACACCCTACGAGCAGTACTTC
-	TRBV7-3	13	-	TRBJ2-1	CASSPGFYNEQFF	TGTGCCAGCAGCCCCGGATTTTACAATGAGCAGTTCTTC
-	TRBV20-1	12	few	TRBJ1-1	CSARDLRGVAFF	TGCAGTGCTAGAGACCTGCGGGGTGTAGCTTTCTTT
TRBD2	TRBV18	17	many	TRBJ2-3	CASSPPGLAGGTDTQYF	TGTGCCAGCTCACCACCGGGACTAGCGGGGGGCACAGATACGCAGTATTTT
TRBD2	TRBV4-2	15	many	TRBJ2-1	CASSQERGGYNEQFF	TGTGCCAGCAGCCAAGAGCGGGGGGGCTACAATGAGCAGTTCTTC